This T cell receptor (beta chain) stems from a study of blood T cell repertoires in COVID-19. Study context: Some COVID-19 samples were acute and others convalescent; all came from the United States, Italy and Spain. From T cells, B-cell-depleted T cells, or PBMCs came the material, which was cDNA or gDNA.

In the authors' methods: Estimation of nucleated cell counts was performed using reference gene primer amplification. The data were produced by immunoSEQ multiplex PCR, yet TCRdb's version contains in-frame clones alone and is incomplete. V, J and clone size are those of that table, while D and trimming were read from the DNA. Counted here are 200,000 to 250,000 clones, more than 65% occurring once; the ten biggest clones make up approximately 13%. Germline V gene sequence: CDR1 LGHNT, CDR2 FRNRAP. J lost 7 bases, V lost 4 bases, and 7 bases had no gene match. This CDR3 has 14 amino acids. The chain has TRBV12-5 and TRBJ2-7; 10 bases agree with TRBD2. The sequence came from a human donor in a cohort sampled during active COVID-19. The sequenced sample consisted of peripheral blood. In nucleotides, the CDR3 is TGTGCTAGTGGTTCACTAGCGGGAACGGGTGAGCAGTACTTC. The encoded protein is CASGSLAGTGEQYF.